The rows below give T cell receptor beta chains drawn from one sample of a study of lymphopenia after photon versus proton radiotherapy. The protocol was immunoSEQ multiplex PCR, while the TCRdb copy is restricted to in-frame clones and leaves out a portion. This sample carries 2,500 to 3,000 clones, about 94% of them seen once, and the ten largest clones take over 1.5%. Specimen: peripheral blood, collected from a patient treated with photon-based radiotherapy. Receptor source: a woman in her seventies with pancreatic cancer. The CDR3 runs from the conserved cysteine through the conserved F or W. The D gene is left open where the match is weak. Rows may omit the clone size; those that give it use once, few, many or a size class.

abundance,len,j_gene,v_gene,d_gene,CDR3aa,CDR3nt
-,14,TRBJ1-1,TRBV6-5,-,CATVSTRGNTEAFF,TGTGCCACCGTATCAACCAGGGGGAACACTGAAGCTTTCTTT
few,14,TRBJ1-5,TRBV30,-,CAWGGPTSNQPQHF,TGTGCCTGGGGAGGACCAACAAGCAATCAGCCCCAGCATTTT
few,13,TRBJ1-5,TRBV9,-,CASSVDPGSPQHF,TGTGCCAGCAGCGTAGACCCCGGCTCGCCCCAGCATTTT
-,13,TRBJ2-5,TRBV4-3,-,CASSQGREKTQYF,TGCGCCAGCAGCCAAGGAAGGGAAAAGACCCAGTACTTC
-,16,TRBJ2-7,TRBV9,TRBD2,CASSVAHTSGRSEQYF,TGTGCCAGCAGCGTAGCACACACTAGCGGGAGAAGCGAGCAGTACTTC
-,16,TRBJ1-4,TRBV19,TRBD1,CASSYGPGQGEEKLFF,TGTGCCAGTAGTTATGGACCGGGACAGGGAGAAGAAAAACTGTTTTTT
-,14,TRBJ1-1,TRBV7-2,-,CASSFGLNGDEAFF,TGTGCCAGCAGCTTCGGTTTAAATGGGGATGAAGCTTTCTTT
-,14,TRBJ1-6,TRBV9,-,CASTPGRYNSPLHF,TGTGCCAGCACCCCGGGCCGATATAATTCACCCCTCCACTTT
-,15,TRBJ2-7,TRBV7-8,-,CASSPKRQRGYEQYF,TGTGCCAGCAGCCCAAAGCGCCAGAGAGGCTACGAGCAGTACTTC
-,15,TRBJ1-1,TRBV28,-,CASSRYGTRNTEAFF,TGTGCCAGCAGTCGATACGGTACCCGGAACACTGAAGCTTTCTTT
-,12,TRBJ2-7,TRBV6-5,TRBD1,CASSGDSYEQYF,TGTGCCAGCAGCGGGGACAGTTACGAGCAGTACTTC
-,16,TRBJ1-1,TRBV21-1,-,CASRKFTGQENTEAFF,TGTGCCAGCAGAAAATTTACAGGGCAGGAGAACACTGAAGCTTTCTTT
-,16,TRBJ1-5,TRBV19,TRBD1,CASSILWDREGQPQHF,TGTGCCAGTAGTATTCTATGGGACAGGGAAGGTCAGCCCCAGCATTTT